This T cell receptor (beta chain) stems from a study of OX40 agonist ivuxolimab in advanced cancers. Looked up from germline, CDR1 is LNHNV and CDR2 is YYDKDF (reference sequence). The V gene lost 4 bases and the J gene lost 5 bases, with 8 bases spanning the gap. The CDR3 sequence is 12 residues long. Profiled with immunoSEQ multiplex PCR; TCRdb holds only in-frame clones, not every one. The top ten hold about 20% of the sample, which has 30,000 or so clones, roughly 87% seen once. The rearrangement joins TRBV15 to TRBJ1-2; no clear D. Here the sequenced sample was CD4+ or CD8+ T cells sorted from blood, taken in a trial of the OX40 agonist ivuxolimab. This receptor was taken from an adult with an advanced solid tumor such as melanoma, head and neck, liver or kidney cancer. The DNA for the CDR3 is TGTGCCACCAGCAAAAGGGAGTATGGCTACACCTTC. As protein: CATSKREYGYTF. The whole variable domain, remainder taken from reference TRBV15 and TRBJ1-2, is DAMVIQNPRYQVTQFGKPVTLSCSQTLNHNVMYWYQQKSSQAPKLLFHYYDKDFNNEADTPDNFQSRRPNTSFCFLDIRSPGLGDTAMYLCATSKREYGYTFGSGTRLTVV.